The rows below give T cell receptor beta chains drawn from one sample of a study of T cell changes during pregnancy in multiple sclerosis. The data were produced by immunoSEQ multiplex PCR, yet TCRdb's version contains in-frame clones alone and is incomplete. The table records some 29,000 clones, 75% to 95% of them present only once. The material was CD8+ T cells from peripheral blood mononuclear cells, obtained in the second trimester of pregnancy. These receptors were obtained from a female donor in good health, enrolled as a control in a pregnancy study. The CDR3 runs from the conserved cysteine through the conserved F or W. Fields, in order: V gene, J gene, clone size, D gene, CDR3 protein, CDR3 DNA. D genes are given only for firm matches. Clone size is shown for a subset of rows, as once, few, many or a class of expanded clone.

>TRBV27|TRBJ2-1|-|-
CASSLLFASEYNEQFF
TGTGCCAGCAGTCTGCTTTTTGCTAGCGAGTACAATGAGCAGTTCTTC
>TRBV6-1|TRBJ1-4|-|-
CASSEEWGREKLFF
TGTGCCAGCAGTGAAGAGTGGGGCCGGGAAAAACTGTTTTTT
>TRBV27|TRBJ1-1|-|-
CASNLGEGTEAFF
TGTGCCAGCAACCTGGGAGAGGGCACTGAAGCTTTCTTT
>TRBV7-9|TRBJ2-5|-|-
CASSPNRETQYF
TGTGCCAGCAGCCCTAACAGGGAGACCCAGTACTTC
>TRBV14|TRBJ2-3|-|-
CASSQDWGQGINTDTQYF
TGTGCCAGCAGCCAAGATTGGGGGCAGGGGATAAACACAGATACGCAGTATTTT
>TRBV6-5|TRBJ2-7|-|-
CASSLGQTYEQYF
TGTGCCAGCAGCTTAGGACAGACCTACGAGCAGTACTTC
>TRBV9|TRBJ2-3|-|-
CASSVAAGDTDTQYF
TGTGCCAGCAGCGTAGCTGCGGGTGACACAGATACGCAGTATTTT
>TRBV29-1|TRBJ1-1|-|TRBD1
CSVGRGQGNTEAFF
TGCAGCGTTGGAAGGGGACAGGGGAACACTGAAGCTTTCTTT
>TRBV27|TRBJ1-2|once|-
CASSATGYRLGGYTF
TGTGCCAGCAGTGCCACAGGGTACCGCCTCGGTGGCTACACCTTC
>TRBV6-5|TRBJ1-2|-|TRBD1
CASSYGSGGRYGYTF
TGTGCCAGCAGTTACGGTTCAGGGGGCCGTTATGGCTACACCTTC
>TRBV7-2|TRBJ2-3|-|-
CATLTDTQYF
TGTGCCACACTAACAGATACGCAGTATTTT
>TRBV7-9|TRBJ2-1|-|TRBD2
CASSVPVGTSGYNEQFF
TGTGCCAGCAGCGTCCCCGTCGGGACTAGCGGATACAATGAGCAGTTCTTC
>TRBV4-1|TRBJ1-1|-|-
CASSQEAALTPTEAFF
TGCGCCAGCAGCCAAGAGGCGGCCCTTACCCCCACTGAAGCTTTCTTT
>TRBV7-9|TRBJ1-2|-|TRBD1
CATKGQGLDYGYTF
TGTGCCACCAAAGGACAGGGATTGGACTATGGCTACACCTTC
>TRBV5-6|TRBJ1-2|-|TRBD1
CASIRSTGLYGYTF
TGTGCCAGCATCAGGTCGACAGGGCTCTATGGCTACACCTTC
>TRBV6-4|TRBJ2-3|-|TRBD1
CASSDGQGGTDTQYF
TGTGCCAGCAGTGACGGACAGGGGGGCACAGATACGCAGTATTTT
>TRBV4-3|TRBJ2-2|-|-
CASSQHLGENTGELFF
TGCGCCAGCAGCCAGCACCTCGGGGAGAACACCGGGGAGCTGTTTTTT
>TRBV7-9|TRBJ2-7|-|TRBD1
CASSFKGTGGEQYF
TGTGCCAGCAGCTTTAAGGGGACAGGGGGCGAGCAGTACTTC
>TRBV9|TRBJ1-2|-|-
CASSPTAGEGYTF
TGTGCCAGCAGCCCGACCGCGGGGGAAGGCTACACCTTC
>TRBV2|TRBJ2-2|-|-
CASSAGPGYETGELFF
TGTGCCAGCAGCGCGGGACCAGGGTATGAGACCGGGGAGCTGTTTTTT
>TRBV7-8|TRBJ2-3|-|TRBD2
CASSLYRAGGDTDTQYF
TGTGCCAGCAGCCTCTATAGAGCGGGGGGGGACACAGATACGCAGTATTTT
>TRBV5-6|TRBJ2-1|-|TRBD1
CASSRDRVSGSYNEQFF
TGTGCCAGCAGCAGAGACAGGGTAAGTGGGTCCTACAATGAGCAGTTCTTC
>TRBV6-1|TRBJ2-2|-|TRBD1
CASSGGTGDTGELFF
TGTGCCAGCAGTGGAGGGACAGGGGATACCGGGGAGCTGTTTTTT
>TRBV9|TRBJ2-7|-|-
CASSGNTYEQYF
TGTGCCAGCAGCGGAAACACCTACGAGCAGTACTTC
>TRBV5-1|TRBJ2-3|-|-
CASSAPSQGGSTDTQYF
TGCGCCAGCAGCGCCCCCTCCCAGGGCGGTAGCACAGATACGCAGTATTTT
>TRBV7-8|TRBJ1-1|-|TRBD1
CASSPTGGTEAFF
TGTGCCAGCAGCCCGACAGGGGGCACTGAAGCTTTCTTT
>TRBV7-9|TRBJ2-5|-|-
CASSLVLKETQYF
TGTGCCAGCAGCTTAGTCCTTAAAGAGACCCAGTACTTC
>TRBV19|TRBJ1-1|-|-
CASSPQTGNTEAFF
TGTGCCAGTAGTCCTCAAACAGGGAACACTGAAGCTTTCTTT
>TRBV30|TRBJ2-1|-|TRBD1
CACTLKTGGDEQFF
TGTGCCTGTACTTTGAAGACAGGGGGCGATGAGCAGTTCTTC
>TRBV5-6|TRBJ2-3|-|-
CASSWPTGGRTDTQYF
TGTGCCAGCAGCTGGCCCACAGGTGGGCGCACAGATACGCAGTATTTT
>TRBV4-1|TRBJ2-1|-|-
CASSHKTVIPYNEQFF
TGCGCCAGCAGCCACAAAACAGTAATCCCCTACAATGAGCAGTTCTTC
>TRBV4-1|TRBJ1-4|-|-
CASSQSRGNEKLFF
TGCGCCAGCAGCCAGTCTAGGGGTAATGAAAAACTGTTTTTT
>TRBV14|TRBJ2-1|once|TRBD2
CASSQGSGAPSYNEQFF
TGTGCCAGCAGCCAAGGTAGCGGGGCCCCTTCCTACAATGAGCAGTTCTTC
>TRBV10-3|TRBJ2-3|large|-
CAISEWSLQAGWDTQYF
TGTGCCATCAGTGAATGGTCGCTACAGGCTGGGTGGGATACGCAGTATTTT
>TRBV25-1|TRBJ1-5|-|-
CASSESNQPQHF
TGTGCCAGCAGTGAATCAAATCAGCCCCAGCATTTT
>TRBV5-4|TRBJ2-7|once|-
CASSSFSGNAYEQYF
TGTGCCAGCAGCTCCTTTTCAGGGAATGCCTACGAGCAGTACTTC
>TRBV11-2|TRBJ2-2|-|TRBD1
CASSDWTGPHGELFF
TGTGCCAGCAGCGACTGGACAGGGCCGCACGGGGAGCTGTTTTTT
>TRBV4-2|TRBJ1-3|-|TRBD1
CASSQDFRDSSGNTIYF
TGTGCCAGCAGCCAAGATTTCAGGGACAGCTCTGGAAACACCATATATTTT
>TRBV6-6|TRBJ1-6|-|TRBD1
CASSDRENSPLHF
TGTGCCAGCAGTGACAGGGAAAATTCACCCCTCCACTTT
>TRBV14|TRBJ1-1|-|-
CASSQIQVLETEAFF
TGTGCCAGCAGCCAAATACAGGTACTGGAGACTGAAGCTTTCTTT
>TRBV4-3|TRBJ1-2|-|-
CASSLVHWEQKNYGYTF
TGCGCCAGCAGCTTAGTCCATTGGGAGCAGAAAAACTATGGCTACACCTTC
>TRBV10-1|TRBJ2-7|-|-
CASSSLQGPSYEQYF
TGCGCCAGCAGTTCGCTACAGGGCCCCTCCTACGAGCAGTACTTC
>TRBV7-9|TRBJ1-2|-|-
CASSPTAAAQLANYGYTF
TGTGCCAGCAGCCCTACGGCGGCAGCCCAACTAGCTAACTATGGCTACACCTTC
>TRBV7-7|TRBJ2-5|-|-
CASSSGRETQYF
TGTGCCAGCAGCTCGGGGAGGGAGACCCAGTACTTC
>TRBV27|TRBJ1-5|-|-
CASSLLGGANQPQHF
TGTGCCAGCAGCCTCCTTGGTGGAGCCAATCAGCCCCAGCATTTT
>TRBV27|TRBJ1-1|-|-
CASSLGGSLSAFF
TGTGCCAGCAGTTTAGGGGGCAGTCTGTCAGCTTTCTTT
>TRBV5-4|TRBJ1-2|-|TRBD1
CASSWGQNINYGYTF
TGTGCCAGCAGCTGGGGACAGAATATTAACTATGGCTACACCTTC
>TRBV18|TRBJ1-5|-|-
CASSIVPETDQPQHF
TGTGCCAGCTCAATCGTCCCGGAGACCGATCAGCCCCAGCATTTT
>TRBV15|TRBJ1-1|-|-
CATSRVSRGNTEAFF
TGTGCCACCAGCAGAGTTTCCAGGGGAAATACTGAAGCTTTCTTT
>TRBV4-2|TRBJ2-7|-|-
CASSQGPGLGDYEQYF
TGTGCCAGCAGCCAAGGCCCGGGACTGGGGGATTACGAGCAGTACTTC
>TRBV15|TRBJ2-3|-|TRBD2
CATSGTSGLAGQSSDTQYF
TGTGCCACCAGCGGAACTTCGGGACTAGCGGGCCAGAGTTCGGATACGCAGTATTTT
>TRBV9|TRBJ2-4|-|-
CASPYRVLAKNIQYF
TGTGCCAGCCCCTATCGGGTCCTCGCCAAAAACATTCAGTACTTC
>TRBV30|TRBJ1-2|-|-
CAWSAGGGDGYTF
TGTGCCTGGAGCGCCGGTGGGGGGGATGGCTACACCTTC
>TRBV27|TRBJ1-1|-|-
CASSYQQLNTEAFF
TGTGCCAGCAGCTACCAACAGTTGAACACTGAAGCTTTCTTT
>TRBV5-1|TRBJ2-1|-|TRBD2
CASSPLAGGHYNEQFF
TGCGCCAGCAGCCCCTTAGCGGGGGGGCACTACAATGAGCAGTTCTTC
>TRBV9|TRBJ2-7|-|-
CASSPRGGRDYEQYF
TGTGCCAGCAGCCCCCGGGGTGGACGGGACTACGAGCAGTACTTC
>TRBV29-1|TRBJ2-7|-|-
CSVESRSYEQYF
TGCAGCGTTGAGAGCAGGTCCTACGAGCAGTACTTC
>TRBV19|TRBJ1-1|once|-
CASSLALEGLAEAFF
TGTGCCAGTAGCCTCGCCCTTGAGGGACTAGCTGAAGCTTTCTTT
>TRBV30|TRBJ1-4|-|-
CAWSFEAGAREKLFF
TGTGCCTGGAGTTTTGAAGCGGGCGCGAGGGAAAAACTGTTTTTT
>TRBV7-8|TRBJ1-5|-|-
CASSPQGEGNQPQHF
TGTGCCAGCAGCCCCCAGGGCGAGGGCAATCAGCCCCAGCATTTT